This TCR beta chain was sequenced for a study of post-analysis software for immune sequencing data. cDNA libraries for TCR beta contained unique molecular identifiers. One entry per CDR3 protein, called by TCRdb with MiXCR from the PCR reads. The sample includes about 380,000 distinct CDR3 sequences, around a third of them seen just once. Deletions cut 6 bases from V and 11 bases from J, with 20 bases between. Germline V CDR1 and CDR2: MNHEY, SVGAGI. The CDR3 runs 15 residues. This clonotype has more than one count but fewer than ten. Its antigen is unidentified. Findings and limits, study-wide: When the samples were clustered directly with F measure, those that had been prepared in the same batch showed strong co-clustering. Five TRBV segments were more frequent in patients than controls; TRBV5-6, TRBV5-1 and TRBV20-1 belonged to this group. The study found significantly lower normalized Chao1 diversity in multiple sclerosis patients than in controls.

The sequenced sample consisted of blood. The clonotype was recovered from a girl aged 5 to 17 with multiple sclerosis. This chain uses TRBV6-5 with TRBJ1-6, with a weak D call TRBD1 (6 bases). The CDR3 region is CASRKTQGQGTPLHF. The CDR3 DNA reads as TGTGCCAGCAGAAAAACACAGGGTCAGGGGACACCCCTCCACTTT.